The clone carrying this TCR beta chain was counted many times. As yet, its antigen is unknown. This specimen comes from a study of neurological immune-mediated disorders. Overall study results and limits: The greatest degree of TCR clonal expansion was observed in HTLV-1-associated myelopathy, with the lowest in multiple sclerosis, below that of healthy controls.

The healthy controls volunteered at a blood bank in Maryland, USA. Source material was 2 million unsorted PBMCs, stored at -80 °C in RNAlater. Synthesis of cDNA was performed by 5'RACE using 10-nucleotide random UMIs. One entry per CDR3 protein results from TCRdb running MiXCR on the 5' RACE reads. Of some 30,000 distinct CDR3 sequences listed, roughly 4.4% were seen once; the top ten hold more than 20%. Sequenced sample: PBMCs. This sequence was found in a man between 18 and 35 years old in good health.

The CDR3 DNA sequence: TGCGCCAGCAGCCAAGATCGCGGCAGGGACACTGAAGCTTTCTTT. Protein: CASSQDRGRDTEAFF. The chain couples TRBV4-1 to TRBJ1-1; TRBD1 might be the D (5 bases). Germline V CDR1 and CDR2: MGHRA, YSYEKL. This CDR3 is 15 amino acids long. V lost 0 bases to trimming and J lost 3 bases, with 11 bases between them.